This T cell receptor beta chain is from a study of T cells in Graves' hyperthyroidism and ophthalmopathy. Findings of the study overall: In simple terms, a model built on 13 V-J features told ophthalmopathy apart from stable hyperthyroidism.

Authors of the study amplified TCR beta CDR3 regions from RNA transcripts. HTBI primers were used for first-round RT-PCR of the TCR CDR3. One entry per CDR3 protein results from TCRdb running MiXCR on the multiplex PCR reads. The profile shows more than 350,000 distinct CDR3 sequences, approximately 15% of them singletons. If no ophthalmopathy progression occurred within 18 months, Graves' hyperthyroidism was stable. Lactation, pregnancy, other autoimmune disease or uncontrolled infection excluded patients. The authors took PBMCs from 10 ml fresh peripheral blood. The table lists this clonotype with many counts. Its antigen is as yet unknown. Germline V CDR1 and CDR2: LGHDT, YNNKEL (reference sequence). The CDR3 spans 15 residues. Trimming took off 0 bases at V and 4 bases at J, with 12 bases between the two ends.

This sequence was found in a woman between 25 and 40 years old with Graves' hyperthyroidism. V gene TRBV3-1 combines with J gene TRBJ2-5; D is unresolved. The sample comprised blood. Here the CDR3 reads CASSQEGTSAETQYF. The CDR3 coding sequence is TGTGCCAGCAGCCAAGAGGGAACCTCTGCAGAGACCCAGTACTTC.